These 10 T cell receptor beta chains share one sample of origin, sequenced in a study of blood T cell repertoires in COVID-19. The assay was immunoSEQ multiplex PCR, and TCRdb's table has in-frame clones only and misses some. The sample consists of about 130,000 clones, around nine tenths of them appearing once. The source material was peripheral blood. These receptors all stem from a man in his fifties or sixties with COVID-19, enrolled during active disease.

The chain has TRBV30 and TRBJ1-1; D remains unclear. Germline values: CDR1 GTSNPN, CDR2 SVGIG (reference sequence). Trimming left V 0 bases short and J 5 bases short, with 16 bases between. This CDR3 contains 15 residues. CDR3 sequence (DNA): TGTGCCTGGAGTGTACGGTCATTAGGGAGAACTGAAGCTTTCTTT. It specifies CAWSVRSLGRTEAFF.

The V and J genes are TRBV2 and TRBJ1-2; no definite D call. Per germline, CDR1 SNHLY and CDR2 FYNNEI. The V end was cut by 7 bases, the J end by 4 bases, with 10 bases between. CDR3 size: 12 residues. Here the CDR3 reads CASKWEGYGYTF. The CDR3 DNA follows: TGTGCCAGCAAATGGGAGGGCTATGGCTACACCTTC.

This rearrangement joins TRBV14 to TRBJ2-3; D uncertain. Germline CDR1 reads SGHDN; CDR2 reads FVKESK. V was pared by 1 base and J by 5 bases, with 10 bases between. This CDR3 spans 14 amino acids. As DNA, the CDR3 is TGTGCCAGCAGCCAAGGAAGCGCTCGAGATACGCAGTATTTT. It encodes CASSQGSARDTQYF.

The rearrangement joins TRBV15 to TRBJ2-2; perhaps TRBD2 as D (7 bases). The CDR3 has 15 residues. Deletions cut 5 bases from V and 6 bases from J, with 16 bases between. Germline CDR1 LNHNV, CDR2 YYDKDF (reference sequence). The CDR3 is CATSGGGRASGELFF. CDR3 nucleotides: TGTGCCACCAGCGGAGGGGGGAGGGCCTCCGGGGAGCTGTTTTTT.

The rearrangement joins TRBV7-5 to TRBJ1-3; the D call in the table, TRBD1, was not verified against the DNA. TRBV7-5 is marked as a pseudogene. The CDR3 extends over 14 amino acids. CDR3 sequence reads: CVREWRGPGNTIYF. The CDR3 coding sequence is TGTGTCAGAGAATGGAGGGGGCCTGGAAACACCATATATTTT.

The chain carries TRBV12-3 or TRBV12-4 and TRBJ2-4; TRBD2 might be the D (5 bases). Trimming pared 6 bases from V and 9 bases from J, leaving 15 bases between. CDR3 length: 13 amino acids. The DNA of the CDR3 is TGTGCCAGCAGCCATGACTACTTTGGCATTCAGTACTTC. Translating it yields CASSHDYFGIQYF.

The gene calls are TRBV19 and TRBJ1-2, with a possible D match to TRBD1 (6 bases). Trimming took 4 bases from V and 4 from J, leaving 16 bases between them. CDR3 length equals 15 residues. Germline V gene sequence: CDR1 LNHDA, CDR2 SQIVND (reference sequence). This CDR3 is CASSTDGQISYGYTF. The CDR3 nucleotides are TGTGCCAGTAGTACAGATGGACAGATTTCCTATGGCTACACCTTC.

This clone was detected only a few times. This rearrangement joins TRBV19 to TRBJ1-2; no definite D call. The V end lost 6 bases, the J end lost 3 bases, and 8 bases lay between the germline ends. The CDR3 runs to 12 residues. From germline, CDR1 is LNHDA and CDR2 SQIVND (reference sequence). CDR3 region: CASRDRDYGYTF. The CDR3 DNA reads TGTGCCAGTAGGGATCGGGACTATGGCTACACCTTC.

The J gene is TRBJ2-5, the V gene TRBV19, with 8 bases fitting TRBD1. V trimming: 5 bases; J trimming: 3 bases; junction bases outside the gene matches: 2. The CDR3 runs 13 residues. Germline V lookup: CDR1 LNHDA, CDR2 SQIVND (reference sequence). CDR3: CASSQDREETQYF. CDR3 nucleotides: TGTGCCAGTAGTCAGGACAGGGAAGAGACCCAGTACTTC.

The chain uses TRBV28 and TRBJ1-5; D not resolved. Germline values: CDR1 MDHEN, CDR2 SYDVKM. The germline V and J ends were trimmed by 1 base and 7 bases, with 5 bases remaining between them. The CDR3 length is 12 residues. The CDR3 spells CASSLSGQPQHF. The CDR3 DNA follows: TGTGCCAGCAGTTTATCGGGGCAGCCCCAGCATTTT.